This is a list of T cell receptor beta chains from one sample in a study of shared clonotypes between healthy human individuals. TCRdb's table, derived via immunoSEQ multiplex PCR, lists solely in-frame clones and lacks some. The table records some 530,000 clones, around 80% of them present only once. Sequences were obtained from PBMCs. The receptor source for this set is a middle-aged woman in good health. Some clones in this sample may be carry-over from other donors' samples. The CDR3 runs from the conserved cysteine through the conserved F or W. The order of the fields is V gene, CDR3 length, D gene, clone size, J gene, CDR3 DNA, CDR3 protein. A D gene is named only where the DNA matches it firmly. Some rows mark clone size as missing; the rest say once, few, many or name a class of expanded clone.

V: TRBV7-3; length: 16; D: TRBD2; size: once; J: TRBJ2-2; DNA: TGTGCCAGCAGCTTGTTACGGGGGGAAAACACCGGGGAGCTGTTTTTT; CDR3: CASSLLRGENTGELFF
V: TRBV5-1; length: 13; D: TRBD1; size: NA; J: TRBJ1-1; DNA: TGCGCCAGCGGACGACAGGGGGACACTGAAGCTTTCTTT; CDR3: CASGRQGDTEAFF
V: TRBV15; length: 13; D: NA; size: few; J: TRBJ1-2; DNA: TGTGCCACCAGCAGACCCGACAGCTATGGCTACACCTTC; CDR3: CATSRPDSYGYTF
V: TRBV4-2; length: 15; D: TRBD2; size: NA; J: TRBJ2-3; DNA: TGTGCCAGCAGCCCGGGACTAGCTTTGATAGATACGCAGTATTTT; CDR3: CASSPGLALIDTQYF
V: TRBV6-5; length: 14; D: NA; size: NA; J: TRBJ1-4; DNA: TGTGCCAGCTCCCCACGGGACCCCAATGAAAAACTGTTTTTT; CDR3: CASSPRDPNEKLFF
V: TRBV4-1; length: 16; D: TRBD2; size: many; J: TRBJ2-7; DNA: TGCGCCAGCAGCCAAGAAGGGACTAGCGGGAGTATCGAGCAGTACTTC; CDR3: CASSQEGTSGSIEQYF
V: TRBV11-2; length: 16; D: TRBD2; size: NA; J: TRBJ2-1; DNA: TGTGCCAGCAGCTTTAACCCTAGCGGGAGTTCTGGGGAGCAGTTCTTC; CDR3: CASSFNPSGSSGEQFF
V: TRBV6-5; length: 14; D: TRBD1; size: NA; J: TRBJ2-7; DNA: TGTGCCAGCAAGGCCGGGACAGGGGTCCACGAGCAGTACTTC; CDR3: CASKAGTGVHEQYF
V: TRBV30; length: 13; D: NA; size: NA; J: TRBJ2-1; DNA: TGTGCCTGGAGTGTGGAGGGAATCAATGAGCAGTTCTTC; CDR3: CAWSVEGINEQFF
V: TRBV10-3; length: 14; D: NA; size: NA; J: TRBJ2-2; DNA: TGTGCCATCAGTGTTTCCAATAGCGCCGGGGAGCTGTTTTTT; CDR3: CAISVSNSAGELFF
V: TRBV5-1; length: 16; D: TRBD1; size: NA; J: TRBJ1-1; DNA: TGCGCCAGCAGCCTTAACCCGGGACAGGGGGCGACTGAAGCTTTCTTT; CDR3: CASSLNPGQGATEAFF
V: TRBV14; length: 12; D: NA; size: NA; J: TRBJ2-7; DNA: TGTGCCAGCAGCCTGTCCTCCTACGAGCAGTACTTC; CDR3: CASSLSSYEQYF
V: TRBV29-1; length: 13; D: NA; size: many; J: TRBJ2-7; DNA: TGCAGCGTTGCAACTACGGGGAACTACGAGCAGTACTTC; CDR3: CSVATTGNYEQYF
V: TRBV4-1; length: 15; D: TRBD2; size: NA; J: TRBJ2-3; DNA: TGCGCCAGCAGCCAGGCGGGGGGTTTCACAGATACGCAGTATTTT; CDR3: CASSQAGGFTDTQYF
V: TRBV4-1; length: 19; D: TRBD2; size: NA; J: TRBJ2-7; DNA: TGCGCCAGCAGCCGGCGGGAGGGGCAACCGGGACTAGCGGAGCACGAGCAGTACTTC; CDR3: CASSRREGQPGLAEHEQYF